This T cell receptor beta chain was sequenced for a study of cytomegalovirus exposure and HLA in healthy donors. Use of 60 Vbeta and 13 Jbeta primers characterized the PCR. Assay used: immunoSEQ multiplex PCR; TCRdb lists only in-frame clones, some missing. The sample shows some 190,000 clones, about nine tenths of them seen only once. V lost 5 bases and J 8 bases, leaving 18 bases between the germline ends. Per germline, CDR1 MDHEN and CDR2 SYDVKM. The CDR3 contains 14 residues. This clonotype was obtained from a man aged 30 to 39 in good health and CMV-seronegative. Sequencing was done on a sample of PBMCs. The gene calls are TRBV28 and TRBJ1-2; D ambiguous. For the CDR3, the DNA is TGTGCCAGCAGTCCCGACACCTCCGGGAGGGGCTACACCTTC. This translates into CASSPDTSGRGYTF.